A single sample is the source of the 30 T cell receptor beta chains below, sequenced in a study of CD8+ T cells in alopecia areata. After isolation, RNA underwent reverse transcription to generate cDNA as the sequencing template. Repertoires were generated with immunoSEQ multiplex PCR, while TCRdb's copy carries only in-frame clones and drops some. Of about 200,000 clones listed, approximately 57% were seen once; the top ten hold approximately 1%. Treatment described: oral pan-JAK inhibitor, 5-10 mg twice daily. Sample: CD4+ T cells sorted from blood, taken at week 24, from a patient treated with tofacitinib. The source of these receptors is a human donor with alopecia areata.

The V call is TRBV29-1, the J call TRBJ1-2; no reliable D call. Germline CDR1 and CDR2: SQVTM and ANQGSEA. V gave up 2 bases and J gave up 7 bases, with 11 bases separating them. The CDR3 sequence is 12 residues long. This chain's CDR3 is CSVERQAPGYTF. The CDR3, as DNA: TGCAGCGTTGAAAGGCAGGCCCCTGGCTACACCTTC.

This clone was detected a few times. The junction does not match germline at one end; this may be a read error. The rearrangement uses TRBV4-3 and TRBJ1-4; 7 nucleotides align to TRBD1. Germline CDR1 and CDR2: LGHNA and YSLEER. The CDR3 is 15 residues long. The CDR3 here is CASSQETGSNEKLFF. The CDR3 bases are TGCGCCAGCAGCCAAGAGACAGGGTCTAACGAAAAACTGTTTTTT.

The gene calls are TRBV4-1 and TRBJ1-2; TRBD1 agrees at 7 bases. With V trimmed by 2 bases and J by 0 bases, 6 bases remained unmatched. The germline CDR1 and CDR2 sequences are MGHRA and YSYEKL. The CDR3 covers 16 residues. Here the CDR3 reads CASSQPGQQSNYGYTF. The CDR3 bases are TGCGCCAGCAGCCAACCGGGACAGCAATCTAACTATGGCTACACCTTC.

This clone was seen only a few times. The gene calls are TRBV29-1 and TRBJ2-7; D is undetermined. V dropped 4 bases and J dropped 3 bases, with 10 bases sitting between them. Germline CDR1 is SQVTM and CDR2 is ANQGSEA. The CDR3 length is 12 residues. In nucleotides, the CDR3 is TGCAGCGTTGCGTCAGCAAACTACGAGCAGTACTTC. This gives the protein CSVASANYEQYF.

Written as DNA, the CDR3 is TGTGCCAGCAGCCCCCCCAGGGTGACAGATACGCAGTATTTT. Its protein product is CASSPPRVTDTQYF. This rearrangement joins TRBV28 to TRBJ2-3; D may be TRBD1 (5 bases). With 6 bases removed from V and 3 bases from J, the gap between germline ends came to 13 bases. The CDR3 has 14 amino acids. Germline values: CDR1 MDHEN, CDR2 SYDVKM.

V is TRBV29-1 and J is TRBJ2-1; TRBD2 is a possible D gene (6 bases). The germline CDR1 and CDR2 sequences are SQVTM and ANQGSEA. The CDR3 loop spans 15 amino acids. V was cut by 7 bases and J by 0 bases, with 16 bases left in between. CDR3 loop: CSAEPGLASYNEQFF. The CDR3 coding sequence is TGCAGCGCCGAGCCGGGACTGGCCTCCTACAATGAGCAGTTCTTC.

This clone was picked up a small number of times. The J gene is TRBJ2-7, the V gene TRBV5-1; TRBD2 matches at 8 bases. The ends lost 2 bases at V and 6 bases at J; junction bases unmatched: 7. CDR1 and CDR2 from the germline V gene are SGHRS and YFSETQ. This CDR3 region has 14 residues. CDR3 region: CASSFKAGEAEQYF. The CDR3 DNA follows: TGCGCCAGCAGCTTTAAAGCGGGGGAGGCCGAGCAGTACTTC.

V usage is TRBV29-1 and J usage is TRBJ2-2; D not certain. Trimming stripped 6 bases from V and 0 bases from J, with 17 bases between. The CDR3 loop spans 16 amino acids. Per germline, CDR1 SQVTM and CDR2 ANQGSEA. The CDR3 DNA reads as TGCAGCGTAGAACTTCAGAATCATCCGAACACCGGGGAGCTGTTTTTT. Protein product: CSVELQNHPNTGELFF.

Only a few counts were recorded for this clone. The V call is TRBV29-1, the J call TRBJ2-5, with no clear D. Per the germline V gene, CDR1 is SQVTM and CDR2 is ANQGSEA. Trimming shortened V by 6 bases and J by 5 bases, and 13 bases separated the two germline ends. The CDR3 contains 12 residues. CDR3 in DNA: TGCAGCGTGGCTTTAGGGTTGGAGACCCAGTACTTC. It yields the protein CSVALGLETQYF. Combining the CDR3 with reference TRBV29-1 and TRBJ2-5 gives the whole variable domain SAVISQKPSRDICQRGTSLTIQCQVDSQVTMMFWYRQQPGQSLTLIATANQGSEATYESGFVIDKFPISRPNLTFSTLTVSNMSPEDSSIYLCSVALGLETQYFGPGTRLLVL.

This sequence joins TRBV6-5 and TRBJ2-2; unclear D gene. Trimming left V 0 bases short and J 4 bases short, with 9 bases between. This CDR3 spans 15 amino acids. Germline V gene sequence: CDR1 MNHEY, CDR2 SVGAGI. CDR3 amino acids: CASSYSGWSTGELFF. In nucleotides, the CDR3 is TGTGCCAGCAGTTACTCAGGGTGGAGCACCGGGGAGCTGTTTTTT.

The chain uses TRBV6-5 and TRBJ1-6; D call uncertain. This CDR3 is built from 13 residues. V lost 7 bases and J lost 10, with 14 bases in between. Germline CDR1 and CDR2: MNHEY and SVGAGI. The CDR3 sequence: CASTEGPVSPLHF. The CDR3 nucleotides read TGTGCCAGCACCGAGGGCCCGGTGTCACCCCTCCACTTT.

The chain couples TRBV29-1 to TRBJ1-1, with unresolved D. The germline gives CDR1 SQVTM, CDR2 ANQGSEA. The germline V and J ends were trimmed by 4 bases and 4 bases, with 16 bases remaining between them. CDR3 length: 14 residues. CDR3 residues: CSVVHRLSSTEAFF. In DNA form, the CDR3 reads TGCAGCGTTGTTCATCGGCTCTCGTCCACTGAAGCTTTCTTT.

The V and J genes are TRBV29-1 and TRBJ1-5; D is unresolved. The CDR3 runs 14 residues. Germline CDR1 is SQVTM and CDR2 is ANQGSEA. V lost 3 bases, J lost 8 bases, and 17 bases lay in between. The CDR3 bases are TGCAGCGTTGACGGGTCTAGTTCGGGCGAGCCCCAGCATTTT. It encodes CSVDGSSSGEPQHF.

The chain links TRBV30 to TRBJ1-2; TRBD1 matches 7 bases. V was pared by 3 bases and J by 3 bases, with 16 bases of the junction left unmatched. Germline assignment: CDR1 GTSNPN and CDR2 SVGIG (reference sequence). The CDR3 sequence is 17 residues long. The CDR3 nucleotides are TGTGCCTGGAGCTCCGACAGGGCCCGATCGTTATACTATGGCTACACCTTC. Residues: CAWSSDRARSLYYGYTF. The variable domain in full, completed from reference TRBV30 and TRBJ1-2, reads SQTIHQWPATLVQPVGSPLSLECTVEGTSNPNLYWYRQAAGRGLQLLFYSVGIGQISSEVPQNLSASRPQDRQFILSSKKLLLSDSGFYLCAWSSDRARSLYYGYTFGSGTRLTVV.

This clone came up a few times. The rearrangement links TRBV28 to TRBJ1-6; TRBD1 is a possible D gene (5 bases). V lost 7 bases to trimming and J lost 7 bases, with 14 bases between them. The CDR3 is 14 amino acids. Germline values: CDR1 MDHEN, CDR2 SYDVKM. As DNA, the CDR3 is TGTGCCAGCACATCGGGGGTAGGCAATTCACCCCTCCACTTT. Encoded protein: CASTSGVGNSPLHF.

This chain joins TRBV6-5 and TRBJ1-2; the D is unclear. The CDR3 is 15 amino acids. Trimming removed 0 bases at V and 3 bases at J, with 11 bases between. Germline V gene sequence: CDR1 MNHEY, CDR2 SVGAGI. The DNA of the CDR3 is TGTGCCAGCAGTTACTCGACCGGGTCCTACTATGGCTACACCTTC. Its protein is CASSYSTGSYYGYTF.

This clone was observed at least ten times. The chain recombines TRBV7-2 with TRBJ1-1; 9 bases map to TRBD1. The V gene's germline CDR1 is SGHTA and CDR2 FQGNSA. The CDR3 sequence is 15 residues long. V was clipped by 5 bases and J by 6 bases; unmatched bases: 10. Here the CDR3 reads CASSQRTGGSAEAFF. The CDR3 region has the DNA TGTGCCAGCAGCCAGCGTACAGGGGGCAGCGCTGAAGCTTTCTTT.

This clone was counted between two and nine times. J is TRBJ2-5 and V is TRBV6-1; 13 nucleotides line up with TRBD2. The closer fit of TRBJ2-7 to the DNA end suggests the J call may be wrong. The CDR3 covers 16 residues. Germline CDR1 and CDR2: MNHNS and SASEGT. CDR3: CASSATSGGAVTEQYF. CDR3 coding DNA: TGTGCCAGCAGTGCAACTAGCGGGGGGGCCGTTACCGAGCAGTACTTC.

This clone showed up just once. The sample contains more than one DNA sequence encoding this CDR3. The chain uses TRBV30 and TRBJ2-7; D is perhaps TRBD1 (5 bases). This CDR3 spans 12 amino acids. Deletions cut 3 bases from V and 4 bases from J, with 10 bases between. Looked up from germline, CDR1 is GTSNPN and CDR2 is SVGIG (reference sequence). The CDR3 spells CAWSRESYEQYF. Written as DNA, the CDR3 is TGTGCCTGGAGCAGGGAATCGTACGAGCAGTACTTC.

V gene TRBV6-5 combines with J gene TRBJ2-2; TRBD2 might be the D (5 bases). Germline CDR1 MNHEY, CDR2 SVGAGI. V was trimmed by 7 bases and J by 2 bases, leaving 14 bases between them. The CDR3 sequence is 15 residues long. As DNA, the CDR3 is TGTGCCAGCAAGAGGGAAATGATAAACACCGGGGAGCTGTTTTTT. As protein: CASKREMINTGELFF.

J is TRBJ2-1 and V is TRBV27; perhaps D is TRBD1 or TRBD2 (6 bases each). The germline gives CDR1 MNHEY, CDR2 SMNVEV (reference sequence). V lost 3 bases to trimming and J lost 2 bases, with 14 bases between them. There are 16 residues in the CDR3. The CDR3 sequence is CASSFKGDSAYNEQFF. DNA of the CDR3: TGTGCCAGCAGTTTTAAGGGGGACTCGGCCTACAATGAGCAGTTCTTC.

The chain combines TRBV30 with TRBJ1-2, with 9 bases that match TRBD1. Germline V gene sequence: CDR1 GTSNPN, CDR2 SVGIG (reference sequence). V trimming: 3 bases; J trimming: 2 bases; junction bases outside the gene matches: 7. This CDR3 is 15 amino acids long. CDR3 sequence: CAWSLPGQGNYGYTF. CDR3 DNA sequence: TGTGCCTGGAGCCTCCCGGGACAGGGAAACTATGGCTACACCTTC.

This clone appeared a single time. The rearrangement joins TRBV11-3 to TRBJ1-6; possible D gene TRBD1, 6 bases. The CDR3 is made up of 14 amino acids. Germline-derived CDR1 and CDR2 are SGHNT and YENEEA. V was cut by 5 bases and J by 6 bases, with 11 bases left in between. The CDR3 protein is CASSLDSPNSPLHF. CDR3 nucleotides: TGTGCCAGCAGCCTGGACAGCCCTAATTCACCCCTCCACTTT.

This clone was seen more than once but under ten times. The V and J genes are TRBV11-2 and TRBJ2-7, with TRBD2 matching 8 bases. Germline CDR1 is SGHAT and CDR2 is FQNNGV. The CDR3 has 13 amino acids. J was trimmed by 4 bases and V by 1 base; bases with no gene match: 0. For the CDR3, the DNA is TGTGCCAGCAGCTTAGTAGCGGGGTACGAGCAGTACTTC. This translates into CASSLVAGYEQYF.

The rearrangement joins TRBV27 to TRBJ1-2; D may be TRBD1 (5 bases). Per the germline V gene, CDR1 is MNHEY and CDR2 is SMNVEV (reference sequence). This CDR3 has 14 residues. V lost 8 bases and J lost 1, with 14 bases in between. DNA for the CDR3: TGTGCCAGCGGGCGCAGGGCGCTTAACTATGGCTACACCTTC. Translation gives CASGRRALNYGYTF.

V is TRBV29-1 and J is TRBJ2-3; D is unclear. CDR1 and CDR2 from the germline V gene are SQVTM and ANQGSEA. The CDR3 length is 11 residues. V lost 6 bases, J lost 5 bases, and 9 bases lay in between. The CDR3 here is CSVTRGDTQYF. The CDR3 DNA reads as TGCAGCGTCACTCGAGGAGATACGCAGTATTTT.

The chain employs TRBV7-8 and TRBJ1-1, with D unresolved. V was pared by 8 bases and J by 0 bases, with 7 bases between. This CDR3 has 12 residues. Germline V gives CDR1 SGHVS, CDR2 FQNEAQ. The CDR3 spells CASSSVNTEAFF. The CDR3 coding sequence is TGTGCCAGCTCGTCCGTGAACACTGAAGCTTTCTTT.

The CDR3 DNA follows: TGTGCCTGGAGTGTACGCGGATATGGCTACACCTTC. It yields the protein CAWSVRGYGYTF. The rearrangement uses TRBV30 and TRBJ1-2; no definite D call. V dropped 0 bases and J dropped 5 bases, with 7 bases sitting between them. The CDR3 extends over 12 amino acids. The germline CDR1 and CDR2 sequences are GTSNPN and SVGIG (reference sequence).

The rearrangement links TRBV7-2 to TRBJ2-7, with 10 bases aligning to TRBD2. CDR3 length equals 15 residues. CDR1 SGHTA and CDR2 FQGNSA come from the germline V gene. V trimming: 3 bases; J trimming: 2 bases; junction bases outside the gene matches: 4. Written as DNA, the CDR3 is TGTGCCAGCAGCTTCGGACTAGCGGCGGCCTACGAGCAGTACTTC. It yields the protein CASSFGLAAAYEQYF.

This clone has a handful of counts. The V and J genes are TRBV10-3 and TRBJ1-1, with a tentative D call TRBD1 (5 bases). CDR1 is ENHRY and CDR2 is SYGVKD in the germline V gene. The V and J ends lost 6 bases and 6 bases respectively, with 14 bases between them. CDR3 length: 13 residues. Written as DNA, the CDR3 is TGTGCCATCAGATTGACAGACAATTCTGAAGCTTTCTTT. Amino acids: CAIRLTDNSEAFF.